The next 31 T cell receptor beta chains were all read from a single sample in a study of cytomegalovirus exposure and HLA in healthy donors. With 60 Vbeta and 13 Jbeta primers, the PCR was carried out. Profiled with immunoSEQ multiplex PCR; TCRdb holds only in-frame clones, not every one. The listing contains about 53,000 clones. Sequencing was done on a sample of PBMCs. The origin of the receptors is a woman aged 18-29 years in good health and CMV-seronegative.

V and J are TRBV5-6 and TRBJ1-2; maybe TRBD1 (6 bases). The germline V gene has CDR1 SGHDT and CDR2 YYEEEE. V shed 7 bases and J shed 3 bases, with 16 bases lying between them. The CDR3 totals 14 residues. The chain's CDR3 is CASVLGGQYYGYTF. CDR3 nucleotide sequence: TGTGCCAGCGTCTTGGGGGGGCAATACTATGGCTACACCTTC.

The V call is TRBV5-4, the J call TRBJ1-2; D might be TRBD1 (6 bases). The V and J ends lost 0 bases and 4 bases respectively, with 13 bases between them. The CDR3 length is 15 residues. Germline CDR1 SGHNT, CDR2 YYREEE (reference sequence). Here the CDR3 reads CASSLGGQLAYGYTF. The CDR3 DNA sequence: TGTGCCAGCAGCTTGGGCGGACAGCTAGCCTATGGCTACACCTTC.

This chain connects TRBV5-1 to TRBJ2-7; 8 bases line up with TRBD1. This CDR3 contains 13 residues. With 7 bases clipped from V and 3 bases from J, the junction kept 6 bases outside the gene matches. CDR1 is SGHRS and CDR2 is YFSETQ in the germline V gene. The CDR3 here is CASLQGDGYEQYF. Here the CDR3 DNA reads TGCGCCAGCTTACAGGGGGACGGCTACGAGCAGTACTTC.

The chain is built from TRBV5-1 and TRBJ2-7, with 11 bases that match TRBD2. Germline-derived CDR1 and CDR2 are SGHRS and YFSETQ. J gave up 4 bases and V 6 bases, and 3 bases lay outside the gene matches. The CDR3 spans 13 residues. The chain's CDR3 is CASTSSGGYEQYF. For the CDR3, the DNA is TGCGCCAGCACGTCTAGCGGGGGGTACGAGCAGTACTTC. Filled out from reference TRBV5-1 and TRBJ2-7, the complete variable domain reads KAGVTQTPRYLIKTRGQQVTLSCSPISGHRSVSWYQQTPGQGLQFLFEYFSETQRNKGNFPGRFSGRQFSNSRSEMNVSTLELGDSALYLCASTSSGGYEQYFGPGTRLTVT.

The rearrangement joins TRBV11-3 to TRBJ2-5; D not certain. CDR1 and CDR2 from the germline V gene are SGHNT and YENEEA. V was pared by 0 bases and J by 4 bases, with 9 bases between. CDR3 length equals 14 residues. The CDR3 DNA reads as TGTGCCAGCAGCTTAGATCAGCGAGGAGAGACCCAGTACTTC. Its protein is CASSLDQRGETQYF.

This chain links TRBV5-1 with TRBJ2-3; 11 nucleotides match TRBD2. V was clipped by 0 bases and J by 2 bases; unmatched bases: 8. CDR3 length equals 18 residues. The V gene's germline CDR1 is SGHRS and CDR2 YFSETQ. CDR3 sequence (DNA): TGCGCCAGCAGCTTGGGCCTAGCGGGGGGAATTAACACAGATACGCAGTATTTT. Protein sequence: CASSLGLAGGINTDTQYF.

The chain has TRBV7-2 and TRBJ1-5, with no clear D. Trimming cost V 3 bases and J 11 bases, with 17 bases left between them. Germline CDR1 SGHTA, CDR2 FQGNSA. The CDR3 has 14 amino acids. The CDR3 here is CASSFQGLLPSQHF. CDR3 nucleotides: TGTGCCAGCAGCTTTCAAGGACTGCTCCCGTCCCAGCATTTT.

CDR3 sequence (DNA): TGTGCCAGCAGCGTAGGTAGCGGACCTACTTCTGGGGCCAACGTCCTGACTTTC. It yields the protein CASSVGSGPTSGANVLTF. The rearrangement links TRBV9 to TRBJ2-6; tentatively, D is TRBD2 (6 bases). From germline, CDR1 is SGDLS and CDR2 YYNGEE. Trimming cost V 0 bases and J 1 base, with 14 bases left between them. The CDR3 has 18 amino acids.

With respect to this clone: Other DNA sequences within the sample encode an identical CDR3. The rearrangement joins TRBV4-2 to TRBJ2-3; 8 bases agree with TRBD2. This CDR3 is built from 16 residues. The trim removed 0 bases at V and 4 bases at J, leaving 6 bases unmatched. CDR1 LGHNA and CDR2 YNFKEQ come from the germline V gene. CDR3 sequence (DNA): TGTGCCAGCAGCCAAGATCGGGGGGGCGGTGCAGATACGCAGTATTTT. It translates to CASSQDRGGGADTQYF.

This chain uses TRBV28 with TRBJ2-7; tentative D call: TRBD1 (6 bases). The CDR3 is 15 residues long. Germline V CDR1 and CDR2: MDHEN, SYDVKM. V dropped 4 bases and J dropped 7 bases, with 20 bases sitting between them. The CDR3 DNA reads as TGTGCCAGCAGTTCAGGTAACAGGGTGAGCCGGGAGCAGTACTTC. Its translation: CASSSGNRVSREQYF.

The chain joins TRBV6-1 to TRBJ2-1, with 10 nucleotides matching TRBD1. Germline-derived CDR1 and CDR2 are MNHNS and SASEGT. The CDR3 has 15 residues. After removal of 5 bases from V and 3 bases from J, the junction contained 4 bases not matched to a gene. The CDR3 is CASSTGTGDYNEQFF. CDR3 in DNA: TGTGCCAGCAGTACCGGGACAGGGGACTACAATGAGCAGTTCTTC.

This sequence joins TRBV6-5 and TRBJ1-2; D is uncertain. This CDR3 is built from 13 residues. Trimming stripped 2 bases from V and 9 bases from J, with 13 bases between. Germline V CDR1 and CDR2: MNHEY, SVGAGI. The chain's CDR3 is CASSYAAEGSYTF. CDR3 sequence (DNA): TGTGCCAGCAGTTACGCGGCAGAAGGTAGCTACACCTTC.

The gene calls are TRBV29-1 and TRBJ1-2; 7 bases agree with TRBD1. V was clipped by 6 bases and J by 1 base; unmatched bases: 11. The CDR3 covers 15 residues. CDR1 and CDR2 (germline): SQVTM, ANQGSEA. CDR3 coding DNA: TGCAGCGTACCTGACAGGGTACCCCTTAACTATGGCTACACCTTC. Its protein product is CSVPDRVPLNYGYTF. The variable domain in full, completed from reference TRBV29-1 and TRBJ1-2, reads SAVISQKPSRDICQRGTSLTIQCQVDSQVTMMFWYRQQPGQSLTLIATANQGSEATYESGFVIDKFPISRPNLTFSTLTVSNMSPEDSSIYLCSVPDRVPLNYGYTFGSGTRLTVV.

The V call is TRBV4-1, the J call TRBJ1-4; D is unresolved. V was trimmed by 2 bases and J by 4 bases, leaving 17 bases between them. The CDR3 covers 17 residues. Germline assignment: CDR1 MGHRA and CDR2 YSYEKL. In DNA form, the CDR3 reads TGCGCCAGCAGCCAATTCGACACACTAGGAGTTAATGAAAAACTGTTTTTT. This encodes CASSQFDTLGVNEKLFF.

The V and J genes are TRBV19 and TRBJ1-1; 7 nucleotides match TRBD1. The trim removed 10 bases at V and 1 base at J, leaving 6 bases unmatched. CDR1 LNHDA and CDR2 SQIVND come from the germline V gene (reference sequence). This CDR3 comprises 13 residues. The CDR3 DNA follows: TGTGCCACCTTGGGACAGCCGAACACTGAAGCTTTCTTT. As protein: CATLGQPNTEAFF.

The V call is TRBV5-1, the J call TRBJ2-2; tentatively, D is TRBD2 (5 bases). Germline assignment: CDR1 SGHRS and CDR2 YFSETQ. This CDR3 comprises 17 residues. With 4 bases removed from V and 3 bases from J, the gap between germline ends came to 19 bases. CDR3 region: CASSPDYSGDHTGELFF. The CDR3 region has the DNA TGCGCCAGCAGCCCAGACTATAGTGGAGATCACACCGGGGAGCTGTTTTTT.

The chain joins TRBV6-1 to TRBJ2-1, with TRBD2 matching 8 bases. The CDR3 is 15 residues long. V shed 1 base, J shed 5 bases, and the junction held 4 bases outside the gene matches. Per the germline V gene, CDR1 is MNHNS and CDR2 is SASEGT. The CDR3 loop reads CASSEEAGGDNEQFF. The CDR3 bases are TGTGCCAGCAGTGAAGAGGCGGGGGGAGACAATGAGCAGTTCTTC.

V usage is TRBV6-1 and J usage is TRBJ2-5; TRBD2 matches 7 bases. Germline V lookup: CDR1 MNHNS, CDR2 SASEGT. The CDR3 sequence is 14 residues long. The ends lost 6 bases at V and 1 base at J; junction bases unmatched: 5. CDR3 DNA: TGTGCCAGCAGGGGGGGACTAACCCAAGAGACCCAGTACTTC. This codes for CASRGGLTQETQYF.

The chain recombines TRBV5-1 with TRBJ1-1, with TRBD1 matching over 8 bases. The junction had 6 bases not matched to a gene; V was cut back by 7 bases and J by 1 base. This CDR3 contains 14 residues. Germline V gene lookup returns CDR1 SGHRS and CDR2 YFSETQ. This chain's CDR3 is CASQQGAENTEAFF. CDR3 sequence (DNA): TGCGCCAGCCAGCAGGGGGCCGAGAACACTGAAGCTTTCTTT.

This chain connects TRBV19 to TRBJ1-4; 10 bases match TRBD1. The CDR3 runs 16 residues. Germline lookup yields CDR1 LNHDA and CDR2 SQIVND (reference sequence). The V segment lost 4 bases and the J segment 6 bases; nucleotides outside the gene matches: 8. CDR3 protein: CASSTDRGRSYEKLFF. CDR3 in DNA: TGTGCCAGTAGTACAGACAGGGGGCGCTCATATGAAAAACTGTTTTTT.

The CDR3 bases are TGTGCCAGTATTAATCAGGGGGCCGGTAACAATCAGCCCCAGCATTTT. This encodes CASINQGAGNNQPQHF. The chain has TRBV19 and TRBJ1-5; 8 nucleotides agree with TRBD1. CDR1 and CDR2 from the germline V gene are LNHDA and SQIVND (reference sequence). Losses at the gene ends were 7 bases for V and 3 bases for J; bases not matched to a gene: 11. The CDR3 covers 16 residues.

The chain links TRBV9 to TRBJ1-2, with D uncertain. Trimming removed 0 bases from V and 8 bases from J, with 8 bases in between. The length of the CDR3 is 12 residues. The germline V gene has CDR1 SGDLS and CDR2 YYNGEE. The CDR3: CASSVGRWGYTF. Written as DNA, the CDR3 is TGTGCCAGCAGCGTAGGCAGGTGGGGCTACACCTTC.

The genes are TRBV4-1 and TRBJ1-2, with D maybe TRBD1 (6 bases). V was trimmed by 0 bases and J by 5 bases, leaving 16 bases between them. Germline V lookup: CDR1 MGHRA, CDR2 YSYEKL. The CDR3 spans 16 residues. CDR3 bases: TGCGCCAGCAGCCAAGATGGGCGGGCAGGGGTTTATGGCTACACCTTC. As protein: CASSQDGRAGVYGYTF.

The chain combines TRBV27 with TRBJ1-6, with D maybe TRBD1 (5 bases). The ends were cut back, 3 bases at V and 6 bases at J, with 18 bases in the middle. The CDR3 has 17 residues. The V gene's germline CDR1 is MNHEY and CDR2 SMNVEV (reference sequence). The CDR3 bases are TGTGCCAGCAGTTTTGGGGCGGCCGACTTTCTTAATTCACCCCTCCACTTT. This encodes CASSFGAADFLNSPLHF.

The V and J genes are TRBV2 and TRBJ2-2; TRBD2 is a possible D gene (6 bases). In germline, CDR1 is SNHLY, CDR2 FYNNEI. The V end was cut by 9 bases, the J end by 7 bases, with 21 bases between. This CDR3 is built from 15 residues. This chain's CDR3 is CASTPLEGGDGELFF. DNA for the CDR3: TGTGCCAGTACCCCGTTGGAGGGAGGTGACGGGGAGCTGTTTTTT. Together with reference TRBV2 and TRBJ2-2, the CDR3 gives the full variable domain: EPEVTQTPSHQVTQMGQEVILRCVPISNHLYFYWYRQILGQKVEFLVSFYNNEISEKSEIFDDQFSVERPDGSNFTLKIRSTKLEDSAMYFCASTPLEGGDGELFFGEGSRLTVL.

By frequency, this clone is medium-sized (0.01 to 0.1%). The chain recombines TRBV6-4 with TRBJ1-6, with TRBD1 matching 11 bases. J lost 7 bases, V lost 2 bases, and 1 base had no gene match. The CDR3 spans 15 residues. Germline V gene data show CDR1 as MRHNA and CDR2 as SNTAGT. The CDR3 bases are TGTGCCAGCAGTGACGGACAGGGGGCAAATTCACCCCTCCACTTT. This translates into CASSDGQGANSPLHF.

The chain uses TRBV4-2 and TRBJ1-1; perhaps TRBD1 as D (6 bases). The CDR3 has 13 amino acids. Trimming shortened V by 4 bases and J by 8 bases, and 14 bases separated the two germline ends. Germline CDR1 and CDR2: LGHNA and YNFKEQ. The CDR3 protein is CASSPIRGREAFF. The DNA of the CDR3 is TGTGCCAGCAGCCCAATCAGGGGAAGGGAAGCTTTCTTT.

The V call is TRBV18, the J call TRBJ2-7, with 7 bases lining up with TRBD1. Trimming removed 3 bases from V and 12 bases from J; junction bases left unmatched: 8. The CDR3 is 12 residues long. Germline values: CDR1 KGHSH, CDR2 LQKENI. The CDR3 DNA sequence: TGTGCCAGCTCACCCCGACAGGGAGTTCCGTACTTC. Its protein product is CASSPRQGVPYF.

This rearrangement joins TRBV29-1 to TRBJ2-1; a weak D match, TRBD2 (5 bases). CDR3 length: 14 residues. Germline CDR1 SQVTM, CDR2 ANQGSEA. V lost 2 bases and J 5 bases, leaving 13 bases between the germline ends. The CDR3: CSVERSGLDNEQFF. The CDR3 DNA reads as TGCAGCGTTGAAAGGAGCGGCCTAGACAATGAGCAGTTCTTC.

The V call is TRBV5-4, the J call TRBJ2-3; 8 bases fit TRBD2. Germline CDR1 SGHNT, CDR2 YYREEE (reference sequence). This CDR3 comprises 15 residues. Germline trimming cut 1 base from V and 4 bases from J; bases unmatched to any gene: 5. CDR3 in DNA: TGTGCCAGCAGCTTGCAGCGGGGGCTGGCAGATACGCAGTATTTT. This translates into CASSLQRGLADTQYF.

V is TRBV4-1 and J is TRBJ1-1, with TRBD1 matching over 7 bases. V lost 8 bases, J lost 3 bases, and 12 bases stayed unmatched. CDR1 and CDR2 (germline): MGHRA, YSYEKL. The CDR3 consists of 15 residues. The CDR3, as DNA: TGCGCCAGCGGCCCGAGACAGGGCGGCGACACTGAAGCTTTCTTT. Amino acid sequence: CASGPRQGGDTEAFF.